The present T cell receptor (beta chain) was sequenced within a study of Ad26.COV2.S vaccination and SARS-CoV-2 variants. Study background: Vaccine-arm donor from the placebo-controlled COV1001 Ad26.COV2.S trial. The authors gave Ad26.COV2.S intramuscularly, either once or twice 56 days apart.

A note on this clone: Antigen unknown.

The treatment is: roughly 19 received Ad26.COV2.S at low or high dose, single or two shots; about 5 received placebo; per-sample allocation not given. Specimen acquisition occurred on day 63 following the initial vaccine or placebo injection. Data came from immunoSEQ multiplex PCR; TCRdb stores just in-frame clones and leaves some out. This sample has nearly 400,000 clones, with 89% found just once. Findings of the study overall: Individuals receiving vaccine had higher spike-specific TCR breadth than placebo recipients did. Total T cell responses, in the TCR breadth and depth analyses, may have been underestimated.

The germline V and J ends were trimmed by 5 bases and 0 bases, with 11 bases remaining between them. The CDR3 is 16 amino acids. The germline CDR1 and CDR2 sequences are SGHAT and FQNNGV. This receptor was obtained from a person between 18 and 65 years old who received the Ad26.COV2.S COVID-19 vaccine or a placebo. The sample here was peripheral blood, taken in a trial of Ad26.COV2.S vaccine versus placebo. The genes are TRBV11-2 and TRBJ1-6; D is undetermined. DNA for the CDR3: TGTGCCAGCAGCCCGATAAAGGGCTCCTATAATTCACCCCTCCACTTT. Protein: CASSPIKGSYNSPLHF.